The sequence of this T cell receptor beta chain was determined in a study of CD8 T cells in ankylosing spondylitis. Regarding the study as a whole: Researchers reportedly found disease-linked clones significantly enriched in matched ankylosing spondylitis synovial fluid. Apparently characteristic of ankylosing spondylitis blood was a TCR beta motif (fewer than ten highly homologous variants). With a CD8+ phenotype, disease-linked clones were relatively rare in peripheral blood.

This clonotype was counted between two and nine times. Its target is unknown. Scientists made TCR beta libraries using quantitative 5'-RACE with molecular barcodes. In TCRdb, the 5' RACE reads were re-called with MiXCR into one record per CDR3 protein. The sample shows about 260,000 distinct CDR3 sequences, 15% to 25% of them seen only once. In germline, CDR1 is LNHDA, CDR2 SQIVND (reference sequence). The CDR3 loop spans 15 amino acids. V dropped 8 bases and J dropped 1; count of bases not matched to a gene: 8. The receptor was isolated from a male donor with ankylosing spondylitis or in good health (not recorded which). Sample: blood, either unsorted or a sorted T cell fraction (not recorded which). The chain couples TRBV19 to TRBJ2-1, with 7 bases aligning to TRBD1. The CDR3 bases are TGTGCCAGTTCTAACAGGGGTTCGTCCTACAATGAGCAGTTCTTC. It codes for CASSNRGSSYNEQFF.